Given below is one T cell receptor beta chain in context. TCRdb's copy holds only in-frame clones and misses some; the assay was immunoSEQ multiplex PCR. The sample includes 50,000 or so clones, roughly 82% of them seen just once. CDR3 size: 14 residues. Germline assignment: CDR1 SGHRS and CDR2 YFSETQ. V lost 0 bases, J lost 7 bases, and 13 bases lay in between. The data stem from a study of blood T cell repertoires in COVID-19. Study context: The analysed material was cDNA or gDNA that came from T cells, B-cell-depleted T cells, or PBMCs.

This clonotype was obtained from a man between 40 and 49 years old with acute or convalescent COVID-19. The sample taken for sequencing was peripheral blood. This chain uses TRBV5-1 with TRBJ2-5; D possibly corresponds to TRBD2 (6 bases). The CDR3 sequence is CASSLVGQGGTQYF. The DNA for the CDR3 is TGCGCCAGCAGCTTGGTGGGGCAGGGAGGGACCCAGTACTTC.